Following are 8 T cell receptor beta chains from one sample sequenced in a study of tumor-infiltrating lymphocytes in primary liver carcinoma. A constant-region primer primed TCR beta cDNA synthesis from roughly 500 ng of total RNA. Investigators got TCR beta libraries out of three nested multiplex PCR rounds, done with slightly modified ARM-PCR. Use of TRBV1-TRBV30 forward primers with a C-beta reverse primer characterized the first two PCR rounds, which lasted about 10 cycles each. Each CDR3 protein gets one entry after TCRdb re-called the multiplex PCR reads with MiXCR. The data contain around 20,000 distinct CDR3 sequences, 65% to 85% of them singletons. From unsorted bulk tissue weighing roughly 17-31 mg, DNA and RNA were co-extracted. The sequencing sample was made of liver tumor tissue from sampling region 4. Specified subset: tumor region T4, right-lateral pole. The receptors shown here come from a woman aged 30 to 39 with primary liver carcinoma and hepatitis B virus infection.

This clonotype showed up many times. CDR3 residues: CASSLVLNYEQYF. The CDR3 DNA reads TGTGCCAGCAGCTTAGTCCTAAACTACGAGCAGTACTTC. The rearrangement links TRBV7-8 to TRBJ2-7, with no clear D. Deletions cut 1 base from V and 3 bases from J, with 7 bases between. The CDR3 has 13 amino acids. Germline V gives CDR1 SGHVS, CDR2 FQNEAQ.

The V and J genes are TRBV5-1 and TRBJ2-1; D remains unclear. Deletions cut 4 bases from V and 0 bases from J, with 14 bases between. Germline V gene sequence: CDR1 SGHRS, CDR2 YFSETQ. The CDR3 runs 16 residues. The CDR3 is CASSPLDISSYNEQFF. The DNA of the CDR3 is TGCGCCAGCAGCCCTTTGGATATCAGCTCCTACAATGAGCAGTTCTTC.

In regard to this clonotype: Likely a read error: the CDR3 ends without its conserved phenylalanine or tryptophan. The DNA is omitted, as the CDR3 cannot be located on it reliably, and the CDR3 follows TCRdb's listing. The CDR3 region is CASSFGQGYTETFL. V gene TRBV11-1 combines with J gene TRBJ1-1; the table assigns TRBD1, which was not confirmed against the DNA. Germline CDR1 SGHAT, CDR2 FQDESV (reference sequence). Ends included, the CDR3 has 14 residues.

A word on this clonotype: Since the CDR3 does not end with the conserved phenylalanine or tryptophan, this likely comes from a read error. The limits of the CDR3 on the DNA are not certain, so only TCRdb's listed CDR3 is given. The chain carries TRBV11-1 and TRBJ2-1; the D call of TRBD2 is as the table states it, not checked on the DNA. Germline V gene sequence: CDR1 SGHAT, CDR2 FQDESV (reference sequence). Termini included, the CDR3 measures 14 amino acids. The CDR3 here is CASGLEWAGGPMFL.

On this clonotype itself: The conserved final phenylalanine or tryptophan is absent from the CDR3, which likely points to a read error. The chain links TRBV28 to TRBJ1-1; D gene ambiguous. CDR3 length: 11 amino acids. Germline assignment: CDR1 MDHEN and CDR2 SYDVKM. CDR3 nucleotide sequence: TGTGTCAGCAGTTTCGGGCGGGAAGCTTTCTCT. It codes for CVSSFGREAFS.

A remark on this clonotype: One end of the junction does not line up with germline, which may come from a read error. V is TRBV4-2 and J is TRBJ1-4; D possibly corresponds to TRBD1 (5 bases). The CDR3 totals 12 residues. The germline V gene encodes CDR1 LGHNA and CDR2 YNFKEQ. CDR3 sequence (DNA): TGTGCCAGCAGCCAAGTCAGGGAAAATCTGTTTTTT. Translation gives CASSQVRENLFF.

As to this clonotype: One end of the junction varies from germline; a read error may be responsible. The genes are TRBV11-2 and TRBJ2-1; 7 nucleotides agree with TRBD2. There are 14 residues in the CDR3. In germline, CDR1 is SGHAT, CDR2 FQNNGV. The CDR3 is CDSSLGGTWNEQLF. Written as DNA, the CDR3 is TGTGACAGCAGCCTCGGGGGGACGTGGAATGAGCAGCTCTTT.

On this clonotype itself: Lacking the conserved final phenylalanine or tryptophan, this CDR3 likely reflects a read error. The chain recombines TRBV6-5 with TRBJ2-5; TRBD1 matches at 7 bases. CDR3 length equals 13 residues. V trimming: 5 bases; J trimming: 7 bases; junction bases outside the gene matches: 7. The germline V gene encodes CDR1 MNHEY and CDR2 SVGAGI. The CDR3 region is CASSSDRGLTQYS. The CDR3 DNA reads TGTGCCAGCAGTAGCGATAGGGGGCTGACCCAGTACTCC.